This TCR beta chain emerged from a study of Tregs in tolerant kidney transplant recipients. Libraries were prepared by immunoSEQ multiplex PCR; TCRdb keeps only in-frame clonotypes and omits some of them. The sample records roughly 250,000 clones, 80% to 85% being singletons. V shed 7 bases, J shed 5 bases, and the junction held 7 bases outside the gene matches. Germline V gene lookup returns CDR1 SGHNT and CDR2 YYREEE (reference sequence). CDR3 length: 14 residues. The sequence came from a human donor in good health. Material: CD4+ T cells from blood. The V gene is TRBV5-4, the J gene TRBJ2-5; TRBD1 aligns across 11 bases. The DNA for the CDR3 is TGTGCCAGCCTCCGGGACAGGGGGACGGAGACCCAGTACTTC. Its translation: CASLRDRGTETQYF.